Following are 26 T cell receptor beta chains from one sample sequenced in a study of cytomegalovirus exposure and HLA in healthy donors. 13 Jbeta primers and 60 Vbeta primers were used for the PCR. TCRdb's copy holds only in-frame clones and misses some; the assay was immunoSEQ multiplex PCR. The sample carries 180,000 or so clones, around four fifths recorded once. Material for sequencing was PBMCs. Receptors originate from a woman between 50 and 59 years old in good health and CMV-seropositive.

A single count supports this clone. V usage is TRBV6-5 and J usage is TRBJ2-4; 8 positions agree with TRBD1. Germline-derived CDR1 and CDR2 are MNHEY and SVGAGI. J was trimmed by 6 bases and V by 1 base; bases with no gene match: 2. The CDR3 sequence is 14 residues long. Written as DNA, the CDR3 is TGTGCCAGCAGTTACTTAGACAGGGGAAACATTCAGTACTTC. This sequence encodes CASSYLDRGNIQYF.

J is TRBJ2-7 and V is TRBV29-1; 11 nucleotides align to TRBD1. Germline-derived CDR1 and CDR2 are SQVTM and ANQGSEA. The CDR3 spans 13 residues. Trimming removed 6 bases from V and 4 bases from J; junction bases left unmatched: 5. DNA of the CDR3: TGCAGCGTCAGGACAGGGGGCCCTTACGAGCAGTACTTC. Translating it yields CSVRTGGPYEQYF.

The chain employs TRBV19 and TRBJ1-5; D is perhaps TRBD1 (5 bases). V was trimmed by 8 bases and J by 0 bases, leaving 20 bases between them. The CDR3 extends over 17 amino acids. Germline CDR1 reads LNHDA; CDR2 reads SQIVND (reference sequence). The CDR3 is CASQVREGLYSNQPQHF. The CDR3 DNA is TGTGCCAGTCAAGTACGGGAGGGACTTTATAGCAATCAGCCCCAGCATTTT.

The chain carries TRBV27 and TRBJ1-6; 8 nucleotides align to TRBD1. The CDR3 loop spans 16 amino acids. J lost 0 bases, V lost 3 bases, and 1 base had no gene match. Germline V gives CDR1 MNHEY, CDR2 SMNVEV (reference sequence). The DNA of the CDR3 is TGTGCCAGCAGTTTGACAGGGGCCTCCTATAATTCACCCCTCCACTTT. Amino acid sequence: CASSLTGASYNSPLHF.

The chain carries TRBV29-1 and TRBJ2-6, with 7 bases aligning to TRBD1. Germline trimming cut 4 bases from V and 2 bases from J; bases unmatched to any gene: 5. CDR3 size: 15 residues. Germline CDR1 SQVTM, CDR2 ANQGSEA. CDR3 in amino acids: CSVGYRGAGANVLTF. The DNA for the CDR3 is TGCAGCGTTGGATACAGGGGAGCTGGGGCCAACGTCCTGACTTTC.

The DNA of the CDR3 is TGCGCCAGTACCGGGACTAGCGGGAGAGCCGGGGAGACCCAGTACTTC. Its translation: CASTGTSGRAGETQYF. The chain employs TRBV5-1 and TRBJ2-5; the match to TRBD2 covers 14 bases. Germline lookup yields CDR1 SGHRS and CDR2 YFSETQ. This CDR3 has 16 residues. Unmatched junction bases numbered 11, after V lost 8 bases and J lost 5 bases.

The J gene is TRBJ1-6, the V gene TRBV6-5; no reliable D call. V was pared by 0 bases and J by 8 bases, with 14 bases between. Per germline, CDR1 MNHEY and CDR2 SVGAGI. The CDR3 is 16 residues long. This CDR3 reads CASSYSRGVKHSPLHF. DNA of the CDR3: TGTGCCAGCAGTTACTCCCGTGGTGTAAAGCATTCACCCCTCCACTTT.

This clone was seen a handful of times. V and J are TRBV15 and TRBJ2-5; D might be TRBD1 (6 bases). The J call may be mistaken, given a closer DNA end match to TRBJ2-7. Germline CDR1 and CDR2: LNHNV and YYDKDF (reference sequence). This CDR3 is 14 amino acids long. The DNA for the CDR3 is TGTGCCACCAGCAGAGAACAGGGAACCTACGAGCAGTACTTC. Protein sequence: CATSREQGTYEQYF.

This clone was seen only a few times. V and J are TRBV5-4 and TRBJ2-2; 10 bases align to TRBD1. Germline V gene data show CDR1 as SGHNT and CDR2 as YYREEE (reference sequence). The CDR3 loop spans 17 amino acids. V trimming: 4 bases; J trimming: 3 bases; junction bases outside the gene matches: 9. The CDR3 loop reads CASSPDRGAGHTGELFF. DNA of the CDR3: TGTGCCAGCAGCCCGGACAGGGGGGCTGGGCACACCGGGGAGCTGTTTTTT.

Here the CDR3 reads CASSLHEQYF. Here the CDR3 DNA reads TGTGCCAGCAGTCTCCACGAGCAGTACTTC. The rearrangement joins TRBV25-1 to TRBJ2-7; D call uncertain. CDR1 and CDR2 from the germline V gene are MGHDK and SYGVNS. V lost 5 bases and J 5 bases, leaving 4 bases between the germline ends. The CDR3 is made up of 10 amino acids.

The genes are TRBV30 and TRBJ2-3, with a weak D call TRBD1 (6 bases). The CDR3 is 14 amino acids. V was cut by 5 bases and J by 6 bases, with 18 bases left in between. Germline V gene data show CDR1 as GTSNPN and CDR2 as SVGIG (reference sequence). The CDR3 loop reads CAWSSRQVGDTQYF. CDR3 sequence (DNA): TGTGCCTGGTCCTCCAGACAGGTAGGGGATACGCAGTATTTT.

The chain recombines TRBV2 with TRBJ2-7, with TRBD1 identical over 9 bases. The junction had 9 bases not matched to a gene; V was cut back by 9 bases and J by 6 bases. The CDR3 consists of 13 residues. The germline V gene encodes CDR1 SNHLY and CDR2 FYNNEI. Here the CDR3 reads CASKGQGAAEQYF. The CDR3 DNA is TGTGCCAGTAAGGGACAGGGAGCTGCCGAGCAGTACTTC.

This chain links TRBV2 with TRBJ1-4; 9 positions match TRBD1. The CDR3 spans 14 residues. The V and J ends lost 6 bases and 6 bases, in that order; junction bases with no gene match: 5. From germline, CDR1 is SNHLY and CDR2 FYNNEI. For the CDR3, the DNA is TGTGCCAGCAGCCCGGGACAGGGTTATGAAAAACTGTTTTTT. Amino acids: CASSPGQGYEKLFF.

J is TRBJ1-1 and V is TRBV4-3, with 8 positions matching TRBD1. CDR1 and CDR2 (germline): LGHNA, YSLEER. V was clipped by 0 bases and J by 5 bases; unmatched bases: 5. This CDR3 region has 15 residues. This CDR3 reads CASSQDIQGGTEAFF. In DNA, the CDR3 is TGCGCCAGCAGCCAAGATATACAGGGGGGGACTGAAGCTTTCTTT.

The gene calls are TRBV5-6 and TRBJ1-1; D gene uncertain. CDR1 is SGHDT, CDR2 YYEEEE, per germline. This CDR3 region has 12 residues. With 4 bases removed from V and 10 bases from J, the gap between germline ends came to 14 bases. The CDR3 nucleotides read TGTGCCAGCAGCCGGATGAGGGATGGAGCTTTCTTT. Amino acids: CASSRMRDGAFF.

The chain couples TRBV29-1 to TRBJ2-7; 11 nucleotides agree with TRBD1. The CDR3 loop spans 16 amino acids. Germline loops: CDR1 SQVTM, CDR2 ANQGSEA. V lost 1 base and J lost 1; bases outside the gene matches: 6. CDR3 sequence reads: CSVEGTGGSQSYEQYF. The CDR3 DNA sequence: TGCAGCGTTGAAGGGACAGGGGGCTCACAATCCTACGAGCAGTACTTC.

This chain links TRBV29-1 with TRBJ2-1; 12 nucleotides match TRBD2. The V gene's germline CDR1 is SQVTM and CDR2 ANQGSEA. V lost 4 bases and J lost 5; bases outside the gene matches: 6. The CDR3 is made up of 15 amino acids. The CDR3 here is CSVGRLAGGHNEQFF. DNA for the CDR3: TGCAGCGTTGGTAGGCTAGCGGGGGGGCACAATGAGCAGTTCTTC.

The sample holds one count of this clone. The CDR3 nucleotides are TGTGCCAGCAGTCCGGTCAGGGGCGTATTTCAGCCCCAGCATTTT. Protein sequence: CASSPVRGVFQPQHF. The genes are TRBV28 and TRBJ1-5; perhaps TRBD1 as D (6 bases). The CDR3 is 15 amino acids. Germline V gives CDR1 MDHEN, CDR2 SYDVKM. Trimming cost V 5 bases and J 6 bases, with 17 bases left between them.

The V call is TRBV5-1, the J call TRBJ2-1, with 12 bases identical to TRBD2. V lost 0 bases to trimming and J lost 4 bases; unmatched junction nucleotides: 2. CDR1 is SGHRS and CDR2 is YFSETQ in the germline V gene. This CDR3 comprises 16 residues. The DNA for the CDR3 is TGCGCCAGCAGCTTGGTGCTAGCGGGAGGGTACAATGAGCAGTTCTTC. It is translated as CASSLVLAGGYNEQFF.

The rearrangement uses TRBV2 and TRBJ2-3; no reliable D call. Germline V CDR1 and CDR2: SNHLY, FYNNEI. CDR3 length: 13 residues. The germline V and J ends were trimmed by 11 bases and 0 bases, with 12 bases remaining between them. The CDR3 sequence: CAGSNLSTDTQYF. The CDR3, as DNA: TGTGCCGGTAGCAACTTGAGCACAGATACGCAGTATTTT.

The rearrangement joins TRBV6-6 to TRBJ1-2; the D gene is possibly TRBD1 (5 bases). The V and J ends lost 4 bases and 3 bases respectively, with 9 bases between them. Germline V gene data show CDR1 as MNHNY and CDR2 as SVGAGI (reference sequence). There are 13 residues in the CDR3. This chain's CDR3 is CASSSGGDYGYTF. In DNA form, the CDR3 reads TGTGCCAGCAGTTCGGGGGGAGACTATGGCTACACCTTC.

The V gene is TRBV18, the J gene TRBJ2-7, with TRBD1 as a possible D gene (5 bases). The germline CDR1 and CDR2 sequences are KGHSH and LQKENI. Trimming removed 2 bases at V and 4 bases at J, with 12 bases between. The CDR3 has 14 amino acids. DNA of the CDR3: TGTGCCAGCTCACCAGGGGCAGGCGGTTACGAGCAGTACTTC. Protein: CASSPGAGGYEQYF.

J is TRBJ1-1 and V is TRBV28; TRBD1 aligns across 10 bases. Germline trimming cut 5 bases from V and 6 bases from J; bases unmatched to any gene: 6. Germline CDR1 and CDR2: MDHEN and SYDVKM. This CDR3 has 14 amino acids. Here the CDR3 DNA reads TGTGCCAGCAGTCTCGGACAGGGGGTCCCTGAAGCTTTCTTT. Its translation is CASSLGQGVPEAFF.

The chain couples TRBV29-1 to TRBJ1-1; D unclear. This CDR3 has 13 amino acids. V was pared by 3 bases and J by 2 bases, with 10 bases between. Germline CDR1 is SQVTM and CDR2 is ANQGSEA. CDR3 DNA: TGCAGCGTTGAGACAATTCGAAACACTGAAGCTTTCTTT. It translates to CSVETIRNTEAFF.

This clone has a handful of counts. This sequence joins TRBV7-9 and TRBJ1-2; 8 bases match TRBD1. The germline V gene encodes CDR1 SEHNR and CDR2 FQNEAQ (reference sequence). CDR3 length: 15 residues. Trimming took 3 bases from V and 4 from J; bases not matched to a gene: 7. This CDR3 reads CASSFSDRVGYGYTF. CDR3 coding DNA: TGTGCCAGCAGCTTTTCGGACAGGGTGGGCTATGGCTACACCTTC.

The chain uses TRBV19 and TRBJ2-7; a weak D match, TRBD1 (6 bases). This CDR3 is 14 amino acids long. Trimming cost V 5 bases and J 5 bases, with 16 bases left between them. Looked up from germline, CDR1 is LNHDA and CDR2 is SQIVND (reference sequence). CDR3 amino acids: CASSPQGYQDEQYF. DNA for the CDR3: TGTGCCAGTAGTCCACAGGGTTATCAAGACGAGCAGTACTTC.